One and the same sample provided the 7 T cell receptor beta chains below, sequenced in a study of blood T cell repertoires in COVID-19. This table comes from immunoSEQ multiplex PCR, and its TCRdb copy is limited to in-frame clones, with some not included. The sample includes about 170,000 clones, more than 75% seen only once; the top ten take roughly 5%. Sequenced: peripheral blood. Source of these receptors: a man between 18 and 29 years old with COVID-19, enrolled during active disease.

The chain recombines TRBV3-1 (or the pseudogene TRBV3-2) with TRBJ1-1; 7 positions match TRBD1. The ends lost 4 bases at V and 4 bases at J; junction bases unmatched: 9. This CDR3 comprises 15 residues. CDR1 and CDR2 from the germline V gene are LGHDT and YNNKEL (reference sequence). The CDR3 reads CASSPRQGGGTEAFF. DNA of the CDR3: TGTGCCAGCAGCCCTAGACAGGGTGGGGGCACTGAAGCTTTCTTT.

The genes are TRBV9 and TRBJ2-7, with D unresolved. Looked up from germline, CDR1 is SGDLS and CDR2 is YYNGEE. The CDR3 loop spans 15 amino acids. Between the trimmed V and J ends, which lost 0 bases and 2 bases, there was a span of 12 bases. The CDR3 loop reads CASSVEPAKTYEQYF. The CDR3 DNA is TGTGCCAGCAGCGTAGAACCAGCGAAAACCTACGAGCAGTACTTC.

Written as DNA, the CDR3 is TGTGCCAGCAGCCAAGCTGCAGGGGTCTACACTGAAGCTTTCTTT. Amino acid sequence: CASSQAAGVYTEAFF. V is TRBV14 and J is TRBJ1-1, with D maybe TRBD1 (6 bases). This CDR3 has 15 amino acids. Germline-derived CDR1 and CDR2 are SGHDN and FVKESK. V was clipped by 1 base and J by 3 bases, with 12 bases between them.

The CDR3 loop is CATHGTGLGPLEQYF. CDR3 in DNA: TGTGCCACCCATGGGACCGGACTAGGCCCGCTCGAGCAGTACTTC. The chain couples TRBV27 to TRBJ2-7; 7 bases fit TRBD2. The V segment lost 10 bases and the J segment 6 bases; nucleotides outside the gene matches: 18. Germline V gives CDR1 MNHEY, CDR2 SMNVEV (reference sequence). The CDR3 loop spans 15 amino acids.

CDR3 in amino acids: CASSPTPDSNYGYTF. DNA of the CDR3: TGCGCCAGCAGCCCTACCCCTGACTCTAACTATGGCTACACCTTC. The rearrangement uses TRBV4-1 and TRBJ1-2; no reliable D call. Trimming pared 4 bases from V and 0 bases from J, leaving 12 bases between. Germline values: CDR1 MGHRA, CDR2 YSYEKL. CDR3 length: 15 residues.

This sequence joins TRBV30 and TRBJ2-1, with a weak D call TRBD1 (6 bases). Germline assignment: CDR1 GTSNPN and CDR2 SVGIG (reference sequence). The CDR3 runs 12 residues. V dropped 0 bases and J dropped 9 bases, with 9 bases sitting between them. DNA of the CDR3: TGTGCCTGGAGTGTAGGGGGACCTGAGCAGTTCTTC. Residues: CAWSVGGPEQFF.

This clone has just a few counts. This chain links TRBV6-2 or TRBV6-3 with TRBJ2-3, with D unresolved. The germline CDR1 and CDR2 sequences are MNHEY and SVGEGT. V lost 1 base and J lost 2, with 7 bases in between. CDR3 length: 14 residues. The CDR3 protein is CASSYYSFTDTQYF. CDR3 bases: TGTGCCAGCAGTTACTACAGCTTCACAGATACGCAGTATTTT.